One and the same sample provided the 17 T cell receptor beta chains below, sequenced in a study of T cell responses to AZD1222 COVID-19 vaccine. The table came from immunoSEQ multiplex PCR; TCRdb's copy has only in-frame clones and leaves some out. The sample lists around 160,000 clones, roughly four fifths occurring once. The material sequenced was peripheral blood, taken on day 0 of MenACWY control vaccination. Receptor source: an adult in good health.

The CDR3 nucleotides read TGTGCCAGCAGCTTAGGAGGGGTTCAGGAAAAACTGTTTTTT. It yields the protein CASSLGGVQEKLFF. This chain uses TRBV7-2 with TRBJ1-4; weak D call: TRBD1 (5 bases). V lost 1 base and J 8 bases, leaving 11 bases between the germline ends. This CDR3 region has 14 residues. CDR1 SGHTA and CDR2 FQGNSA come from the germline V gene.

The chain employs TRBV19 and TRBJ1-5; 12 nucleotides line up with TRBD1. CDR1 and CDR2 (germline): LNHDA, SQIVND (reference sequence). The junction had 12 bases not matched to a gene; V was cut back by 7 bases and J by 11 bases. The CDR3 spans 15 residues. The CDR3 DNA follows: TGTGCCAGTACCCCCGGGACAGGGGGCAAGTTGGCCCAGCATTTT. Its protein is CASTPGTGGKLAQHF.

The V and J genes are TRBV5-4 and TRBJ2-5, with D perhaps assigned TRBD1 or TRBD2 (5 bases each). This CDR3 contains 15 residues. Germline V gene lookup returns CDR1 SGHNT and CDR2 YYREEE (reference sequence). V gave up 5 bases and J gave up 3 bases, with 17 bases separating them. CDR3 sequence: CASREVPGREETQYF. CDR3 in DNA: TGTGCCAGCAGGGAAGTACCGGGACGGGAAGAGACCCAGTACTTC.

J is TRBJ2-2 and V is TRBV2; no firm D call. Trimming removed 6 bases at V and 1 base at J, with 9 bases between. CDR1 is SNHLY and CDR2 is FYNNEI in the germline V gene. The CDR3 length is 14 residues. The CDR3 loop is CASSRALNTGELFF. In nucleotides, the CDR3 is TGTGCCAGCAGCCGCGCATTGAACACCGGGGAGCTGTTTTTT.

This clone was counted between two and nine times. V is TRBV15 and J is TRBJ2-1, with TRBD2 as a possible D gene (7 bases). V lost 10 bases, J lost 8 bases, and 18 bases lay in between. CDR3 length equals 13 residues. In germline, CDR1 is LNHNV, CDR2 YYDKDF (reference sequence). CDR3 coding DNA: TGTGCCATCGATGGGGGGGCGCAGGATGAGCAGTTCTTC. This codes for CAIDGGAQDEQFF.

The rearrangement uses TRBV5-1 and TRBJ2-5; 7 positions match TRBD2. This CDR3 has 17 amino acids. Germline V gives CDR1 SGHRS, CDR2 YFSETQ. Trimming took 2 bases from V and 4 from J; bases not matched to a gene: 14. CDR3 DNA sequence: TGCGCCAGCAGCTTTCCCCCAGCGGGGTTGCCGCCAGAGACCCAGTACTTC. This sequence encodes CASSFPPAGLPPETQYF.

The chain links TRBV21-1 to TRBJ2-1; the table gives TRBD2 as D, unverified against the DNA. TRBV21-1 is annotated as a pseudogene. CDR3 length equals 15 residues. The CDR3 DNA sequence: TGTGCCAGCACCACTCAAGCGGGGGGCGGCAATGAGCAGTTCTTC. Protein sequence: CASTTQAGGGNEQFF.

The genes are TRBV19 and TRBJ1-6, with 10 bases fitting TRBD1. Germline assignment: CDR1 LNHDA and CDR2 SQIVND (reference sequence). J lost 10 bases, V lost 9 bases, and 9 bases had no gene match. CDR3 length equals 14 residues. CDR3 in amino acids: CASTGQGMRSPLHF. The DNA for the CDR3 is TGTGCCAGCACGGGACAGGGGATGAGGTCACCCCTCCACTTT.

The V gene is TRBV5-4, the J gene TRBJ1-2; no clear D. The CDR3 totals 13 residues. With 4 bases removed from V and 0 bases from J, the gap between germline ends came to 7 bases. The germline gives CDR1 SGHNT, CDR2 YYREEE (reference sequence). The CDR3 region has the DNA TGTGCCAGCAGCCCGGACTCTAACTATGGCTACACCTTC. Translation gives CASSPDSNYGYTF.

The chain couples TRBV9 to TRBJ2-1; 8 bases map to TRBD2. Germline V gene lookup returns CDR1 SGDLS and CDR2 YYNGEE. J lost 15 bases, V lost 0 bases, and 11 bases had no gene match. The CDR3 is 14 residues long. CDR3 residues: CASSVGHPGGEMFF. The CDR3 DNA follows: TGTGCCAGCAGCGTAGGGCACCCCGGGGGGGAAATGTTCTTC.

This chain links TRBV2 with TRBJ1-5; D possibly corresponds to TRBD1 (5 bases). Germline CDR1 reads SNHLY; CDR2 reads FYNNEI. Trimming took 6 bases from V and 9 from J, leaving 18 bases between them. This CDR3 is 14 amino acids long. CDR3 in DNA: TGTGCCAGCAGGTCAGGGTATGAAGGGAGGCCCCAGCATTTT. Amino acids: CASRSGYEGRPQHF. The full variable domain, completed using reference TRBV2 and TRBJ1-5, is EPEVTQTPSHQVTQMGQEVILRCVPISNHLYFYWYRQILGQKVEFLVSFYNNEISEKSEIFDDQFSVERPDGSNFTLKIRSTKLEDSAMYFCASRSGYEGRPQHFGDGTRLSIL.

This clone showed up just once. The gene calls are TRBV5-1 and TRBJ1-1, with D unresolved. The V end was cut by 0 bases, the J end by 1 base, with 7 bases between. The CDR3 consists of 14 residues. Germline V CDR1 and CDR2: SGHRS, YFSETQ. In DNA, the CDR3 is TGCGCCAGCAGCTTGGGGCGGAGGAACACTGAAGCTTTCTTT. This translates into CASSLGRRNTEAFF. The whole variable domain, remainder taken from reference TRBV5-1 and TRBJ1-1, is KAGVTQTPRYLIKTRGQQVTLSCSPISGHRSVSWYQQTPGQGLQFLFEYFSETQRNKGNFPGRFSGRQFSNSRSEMNVSTLELGDSALYLCASSLGRRNTEAFFGQGTRLTVV.

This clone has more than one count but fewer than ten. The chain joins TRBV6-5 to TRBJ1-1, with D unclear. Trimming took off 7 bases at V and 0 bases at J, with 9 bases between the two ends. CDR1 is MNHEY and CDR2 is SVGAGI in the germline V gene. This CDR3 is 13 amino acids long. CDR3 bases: TGTGCCAGCATCCTAGACATGAACACTGAAGCTTTCTTT. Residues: CASILDMNTEAFF.

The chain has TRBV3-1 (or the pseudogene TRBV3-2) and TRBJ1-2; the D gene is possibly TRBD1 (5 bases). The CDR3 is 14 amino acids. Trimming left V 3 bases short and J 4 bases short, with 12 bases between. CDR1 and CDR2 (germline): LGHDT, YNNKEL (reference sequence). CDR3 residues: CASSQRGTAYGYTF. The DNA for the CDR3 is TGTGCCAGCAGCCAGCGCGGGACGGCCTATGGCTACACCTTC.

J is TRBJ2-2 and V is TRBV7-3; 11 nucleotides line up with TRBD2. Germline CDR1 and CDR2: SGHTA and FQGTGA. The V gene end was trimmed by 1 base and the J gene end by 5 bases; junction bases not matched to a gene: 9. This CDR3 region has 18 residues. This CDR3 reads CASSLMGLAGGSTGELFF. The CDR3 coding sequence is TGTGCCAGCAGCTTAATGGGTCTAGCGGGGGGTTCTACCGGGGAGCTGTTTTTT.

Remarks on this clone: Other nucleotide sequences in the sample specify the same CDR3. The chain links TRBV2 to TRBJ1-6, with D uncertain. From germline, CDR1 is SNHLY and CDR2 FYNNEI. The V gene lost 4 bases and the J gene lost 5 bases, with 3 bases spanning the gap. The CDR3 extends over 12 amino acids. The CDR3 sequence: CASSGNNSPLHF. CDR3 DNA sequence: TGTGCCAGCAGTGGGAATAATTCACCCCTCCACTTT.

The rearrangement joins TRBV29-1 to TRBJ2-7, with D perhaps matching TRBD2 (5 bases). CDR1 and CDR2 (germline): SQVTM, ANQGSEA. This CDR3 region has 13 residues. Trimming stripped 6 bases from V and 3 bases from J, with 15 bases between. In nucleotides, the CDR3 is TGCAGCGTCTCCAGCGGTTCCTACTACGAGCAGTACTTC. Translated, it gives CSVSSGSYYEQYF.